This TCR beta chain was identified during a study of shared clonotypes between healthy human individuals. Findings and limits, study-wide: Some naive CD4 clonotypes, 4.5% to 5.5%, turned up in common across a handful of donors.

Comment on this clone: No antigen is known for it.

Per germline, CDR1 MNHEY and CDR2 SVGAGI. Trimming removed 6 bases from V and 4 bases from J, with 10 bases in between. The CDR3 length is 13 residues. The study enrolled healthy HIV-negative adults without recent acute infections or vaccinations as donors. Genomic DNA per cell subset filled all wells of several immunoSEQ plates. The data were produced by immunoSEQ multiplex PCR, yet TCRdb's version contains in-frame clones alone and is incomplete. The sample holds some 380,000 clones; approximately 97% are singletons and the top ten take around 0.3%. The clonotype was recovered from a man aged 30-40 years in good health. Sequencing was performed on memory CD8+ T cells sorted from blood. The subset is: CD45RO+ cells pooled with CCR7-negative TemRA cells. The gene calls are TRBV6-5 and TRBJ2-1; D perhaps matches TRBD2 (6 bases). DNA for the CDR3: TGTGCCAGCAGCTCCAGCGGGTACAATGAGCAGTTCTTC. This encodes CASSSSGYNEQFF.